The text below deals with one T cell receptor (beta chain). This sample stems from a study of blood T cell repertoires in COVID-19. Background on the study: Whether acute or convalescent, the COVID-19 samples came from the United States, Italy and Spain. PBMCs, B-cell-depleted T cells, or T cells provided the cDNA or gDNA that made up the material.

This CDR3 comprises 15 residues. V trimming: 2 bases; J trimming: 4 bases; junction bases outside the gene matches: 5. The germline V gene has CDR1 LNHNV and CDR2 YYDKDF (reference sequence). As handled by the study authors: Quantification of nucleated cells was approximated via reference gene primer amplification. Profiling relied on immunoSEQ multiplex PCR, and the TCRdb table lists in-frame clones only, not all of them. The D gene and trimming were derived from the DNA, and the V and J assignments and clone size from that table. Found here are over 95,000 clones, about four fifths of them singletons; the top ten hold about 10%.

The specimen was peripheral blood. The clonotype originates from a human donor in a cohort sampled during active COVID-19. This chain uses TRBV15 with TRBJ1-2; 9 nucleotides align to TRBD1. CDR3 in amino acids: CATSRPGQGTYGYTF. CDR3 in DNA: TGTGCCACCAGCAGACCGGGACAGGGTACCTATGGCTACACCTTC. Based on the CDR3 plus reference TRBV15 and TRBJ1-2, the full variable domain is DAMVIQNPRYQVTQFGKPVTLSCSQTLNHNVMYWYQQKSSQAPKLLFHYYDKDFNNEADTPDNFQSRRPNTSFCFLDIRSPGLGDTAMYLCATSRPGQGTYGYTFGSGTRLTVV.